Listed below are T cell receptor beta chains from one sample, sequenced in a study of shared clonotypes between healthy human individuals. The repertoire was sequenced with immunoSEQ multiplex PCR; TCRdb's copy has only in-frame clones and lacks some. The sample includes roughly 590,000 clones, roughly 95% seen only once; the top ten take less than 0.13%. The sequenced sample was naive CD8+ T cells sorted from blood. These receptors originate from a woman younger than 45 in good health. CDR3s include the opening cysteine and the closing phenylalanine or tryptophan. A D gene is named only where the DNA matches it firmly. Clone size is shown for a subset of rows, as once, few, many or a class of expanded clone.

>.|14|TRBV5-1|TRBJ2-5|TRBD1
CASSSETGSETQYF
TGCGCCAGCAGCTCCGAGACAGGGTCGGAGACCCAGTACTTC
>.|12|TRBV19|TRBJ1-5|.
CASAQGLQPQHF
TGTGCCAGTGCTCAGGGGCTGCAGCCCCAGCATTTT
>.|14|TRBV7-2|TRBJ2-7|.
CASSLELGSYEQYF
TGTGCCAGCAGCTTAGAACTGGGCTCCTACGAGCAGTACTTC
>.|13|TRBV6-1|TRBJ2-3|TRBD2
CASRVGGPDTQYF
TGTGCCAGCAGGGTGGGAGGGCCAGATACGCAGTATTTT
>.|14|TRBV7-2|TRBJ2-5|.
CASSLVGGAETQYF
TGTGCCAGCAGCTTAGTTGGTGGGGCAGAGACCCAGTACTTC
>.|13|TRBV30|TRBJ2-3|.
CAWSVLGVDTQYF
TGTGCCTGGAGTGTCCTTGGAGTAGATACGCAGTATTTT
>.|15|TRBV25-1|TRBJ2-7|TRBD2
CASSPPGTSGYEQYF
TGTGCCAGCAGTCCACCCGGGACTAGCGGGTACGAGCAGTACTTC
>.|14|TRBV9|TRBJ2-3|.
CASTPSGGPDTQYF
TGTGCCAGCACCCCGAGTGGGGGGCCAGATACGCAGTATTTT
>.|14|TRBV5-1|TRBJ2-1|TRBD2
CASTPGGEYNEQFF
TGCGCCAGCACCCCGGGGGGGGAGTACAATGAGCAGTTCTTC
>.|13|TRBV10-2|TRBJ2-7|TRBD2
CASTETSGREQYF
TGCGCCAGCACCGAGACTAGCGGTCGCGAGCAGTACTTC
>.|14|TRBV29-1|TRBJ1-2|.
CSVDGQPLDYGYTF
TGCAGCGTTGACGGACAGCCCCTTGACTATGGCTACACCTTC
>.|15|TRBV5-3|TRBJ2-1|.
CARSLGHRWISKQFF
TGTGCCAGAAGCTTGGGTCACAGGTGGATCTCCAAGCAGTTCTTC
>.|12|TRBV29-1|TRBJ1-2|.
CSVEDGGDGYTF
TGCAGCGTTGAAGATGGGGGAGACGGCTACACCTTC
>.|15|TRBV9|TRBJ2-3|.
CASSVAGSRADTQYF
TGTGCCAGCAGCGTAGCCGGGAGTCGGGCAGATACGCAGTATTTT
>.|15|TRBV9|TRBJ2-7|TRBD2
CASSEGLAGSYEQYF
TGTGCCAGCAGCGAGGGACTAGCGGGGTCCTACGAGCAGTACTTC
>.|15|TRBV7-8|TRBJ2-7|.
CASSLAPDRTYEQYF
TGTGCCAGCAGCTTAGCGCCAGACAGAACGTACGAGCAGTACTTC
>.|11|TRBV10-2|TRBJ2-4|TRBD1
CASSGSGQQYF
TGCGCCAGCAGTGGTTCGGGACAGCAGTACTTC
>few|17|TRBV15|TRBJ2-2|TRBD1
CATSKDLATGRAGELFF
TGTGCCACCAGCAAAGACCTCGCGACAGGGCGGGCCGGGGAGCTGTTTTTT
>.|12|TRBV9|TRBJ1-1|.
CASSVGGTEAFF
TGTGCCAGCAGCGTAGGCGGAACCGAAGCTTTCTTT
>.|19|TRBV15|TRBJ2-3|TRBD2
CATSREGLLAGGNTDTQYF
TGTGCCACCAGCAGAGAGGGTTTACTAGCGGGAGGAAACACAGATACGCAGTATTTT
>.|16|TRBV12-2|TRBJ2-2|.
CASRLVQRVNTGELFF
TGTGCAAGTCGCTTAGTCCAGCGGGTGAACACCGGGGAGCTGTTTTTT
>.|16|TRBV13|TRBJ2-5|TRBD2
CASSQVGGRMQETQYF
TGTGCCAGCAGCCAAGTTGGCGGGAGGATGCAAGAGACCCAGTACTTC
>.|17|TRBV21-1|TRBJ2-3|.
CASSKSPGTGGSDTQYF
TGTGCCAGCAGCAAATCCCCCGGGACAGGGGGCTCAGATACGCAGTATTTT
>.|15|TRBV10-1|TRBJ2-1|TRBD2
CASSGGTSLRNEQFF
TGCGCCAGCAGTGGCGGGACTAGTCTCCGGAATGAGCAGTTCTTC
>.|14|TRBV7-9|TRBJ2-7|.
CASSLVDLTYEQYF
TGTGCCAGCAGCTTAGTGGATCTTACGTACGAGCAGTACTTC
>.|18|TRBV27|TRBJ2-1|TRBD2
CASSLFPGLEGRYNEQFF
TGTGCCAGCAGTTTATTCCCCGGACTAGAGGGGCGGTACAATGAGCAGTTCTTC
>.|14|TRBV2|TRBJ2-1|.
CASSVSGAYNEQFF
TGTGCCAGCAGTGTATCGGGAGCCTACAATGAGCAGTTCTTC
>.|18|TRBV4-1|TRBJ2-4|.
CASSEEDPALLSENIQYF
TGCGCCAGCAGCGAAGAGGATCCAGCCCTCTTATCCGAAAACATTCAGTACTTC
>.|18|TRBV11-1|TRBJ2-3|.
CASSFFSTGVGQGDTQYF
TGTGCCAGCAGCTTCTTCTCCACGGGAGTGGGGCAGGGGGATACGCAGTATTTT
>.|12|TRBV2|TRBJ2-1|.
CASTVGHNEQFF
TGTGCCAGCACGGTGGGGCATAATGAGCAGTTCTTC
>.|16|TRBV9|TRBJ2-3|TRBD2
CASSPWTRASTDTQYF
TGTGCCAGCAGCCCGTGGACTAGGGCGAGCACAGATACGCAGTATTTT
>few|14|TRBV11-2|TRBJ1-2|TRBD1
CASSWGQGADGYTF
TGTGCCAGCAGCTGGGGACAGGGGGCCGATGGCTACACCTTC
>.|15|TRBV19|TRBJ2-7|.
CASSIGTGNSYEQYF
TGTGCCAGTAGTATAGGGACCGGGAACTCCTACGAGCAGTACTTC